The clone carrying this T cell receptor (beta chain) is a singleton in its sample. This sample's treatment: 15 to 20 received Ad26.COV2.S at low or high dose, single or two shots; 5 received placebo; per-sample allocation not given. Sampling was done on day 63 after the first vaccine or placebo injection. This sample was included in a study of Ad26.COV2.S vaccination and SARS-CoV-2 variants. For the study at large: Participants got Ad26.COV2.S intramuscularly, once or twice 56 days apart.

TCRdb's table, derived via immunoSEQ multiplex PCR, lists solely in-frame clones and lacks some. The table lists about 440,000 clones, roughly 88% of them singletons. CDR3 length: 16 amino acids. The trim removed 0 bases at V and 5 bases at J, leaving 6 bases unmatched. From germline, CDR1 is GTSNPN and CDR2 SVGIG (reference sequence). This chain links TRBV30 with TRBJ2-1; TRBD2 agrees at 11 bases. Sequences were derived from peripheral blood, sampled in a trial of Ad26.COV2.S vaccine versus placebo. The sequence was collected from a person between 18 and 60 years old who received the Ad26.COV2.S COVID-19 vaccine or a placebo. The CDR3 reads CAWSVMTSGVNNEQFF. DNA for the CDR3: TGTGCCTGGAGTGTAATGACTAGCGGGGTTAACAATGAGCAGTTCTTC. The complete variable domain, with remaining parts taken from reference TRBV30 and TRBJ2-1, reads SQTIHQWPATLVQPVGSPLSLECTVEGTSNPNLYWYRQAAGRGLQLLFYSVGIGQISSEVPQNLSASRPQDRQFILSSKKLLLSDSGFYLCAWSVMTSGVNNEQFFGPGTRLTVL.